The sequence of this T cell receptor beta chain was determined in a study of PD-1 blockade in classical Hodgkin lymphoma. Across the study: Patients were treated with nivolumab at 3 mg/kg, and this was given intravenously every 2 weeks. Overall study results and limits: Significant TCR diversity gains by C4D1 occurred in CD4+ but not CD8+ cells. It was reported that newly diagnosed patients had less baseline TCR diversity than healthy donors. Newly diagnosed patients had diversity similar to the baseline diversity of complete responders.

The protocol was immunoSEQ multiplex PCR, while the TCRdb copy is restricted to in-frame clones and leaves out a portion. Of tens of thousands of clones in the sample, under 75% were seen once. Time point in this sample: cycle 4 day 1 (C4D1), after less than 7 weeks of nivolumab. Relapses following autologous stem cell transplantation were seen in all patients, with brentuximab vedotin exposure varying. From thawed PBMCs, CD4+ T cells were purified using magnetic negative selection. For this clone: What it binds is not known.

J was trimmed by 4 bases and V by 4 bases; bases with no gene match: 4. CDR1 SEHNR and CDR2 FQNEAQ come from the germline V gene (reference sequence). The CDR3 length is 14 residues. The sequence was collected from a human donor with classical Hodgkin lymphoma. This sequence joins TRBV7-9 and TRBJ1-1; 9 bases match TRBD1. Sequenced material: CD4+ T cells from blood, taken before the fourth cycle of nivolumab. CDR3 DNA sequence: TGTGCCAGCAGCTCACAGGGGGCCGGCACTGAAGCTTTCTTT. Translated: CASSSQGAGTEAFF.